One sample yielded the 10 T cell receptor beta chains listed below, sequenced in a study of blood T cell repertoires in COVID-19. The table came from immunoSEQ multiplex PCR; TCRdb's copy has only in-frame clones and leaves some out. The table records more than 350,000 clones, over 75% of them present only once. The sample consisted of peripheral blood. The origin of the receptors is a woman aged 25 to 39 with COVID-19, enrolled during active disease.

The chain links TRBV5-1 to TRBJ2-5; TRBD1 matches at 7 bases. Germline CDR1 and CDR2: SGHRS and YFSETQ. The junction had 7 bases not matched to a gene; V was cut back by 0 bases and J by 2 bases. This CDR3 has 16 residues. The CDR3 protein is CASSLAGSGGQETQYF. DNA of the CDR3: TGCGCCAGCAGCTTGGCCGGGTCAGGGGGACAAGAGACCCAGTACTTC.

The chain links TRBV10-1 to TRBJ2-2; D may be TRBD1 (6 bases). The V end lost 6 bases, the J end lost 0 bases, and 17 bases lay between the germline ends. The CDR3 sequence is 17 residues long. Germline CDR1 reads WNHNN; CDR2 reads SYGVQD (reference sequence). The CDR3 loop is CASSAQGSYANTGELFF. For the CDR3, the DNA is TGCGCCAGCAGCGCACAGGGTTCCTATGCGAACACCGGGGAGCTGTTTTTT.

This chain links TRBV6-1 with TRBJ2-1; 7 bases line up with TRBD2. Germline values: CDR1 MNHNS, CDR2 SASEGT. The J segment lost 1 base and the V segment lost 0 bases, leaving 3 bases of the junction unmatched. CDR3 length equals 16 residues. The CDR3 DNA reads as TGTGCCAGCAGTGAAGCTCTTAGCGGGTCCTACAATGAGCAGTTCTTC. Protein product: CASSEALSGSYNEQFF.

J is TRBJ2-1 and V is TRBV19, with 8 positions matching TRBD2. The ends lost 1 base at V and 6 bases at J; junction bases unmatched: 11. Germline CDR1 and CDR2: LNHDA and SQIVND (reference sequence). The CDR3 is made up of 17 amino acids. Here the CDR3 reads CASSIGGPSGSLNEQFF. CDR3 in DNA: TGTGCCAGTAGTATAGGAGGCCCTAGCGGGTCCCTCAATGAGCAGTTCTTC.

This rearrangement joins TRBV14 to TRBJ1-2, with 7 positions matching TRBD1. Trimming at V came to 2 bases and at J to 4 bases, leaving 10 bases not matched to a gene. The germline CDR1 and CDR2 sequences are SGHDN and FVKESK. The CDR3 totals 16 residues. The CDR3 is CASSQRGGQGGYGYTF. CDR3 bases: TGTGCCAGCAGCCAAAGAGGAGGGCAGGGGGGCTATGGCTACACCTTC. The variable domain in full, with the rest retrieved from reference TRBV14 and TRBJ1-2, is EAGVTQFPSHSVIEKGQTVTLRCDPISGHDNLYWYRRVMGKEIKFLLHFVKESKQDESGMPNNRFLAERTGGTYSTLKVQPAELEDSGVYFCASSQRGGQGGYGYTFGSGTRLTVV.

This chain links TRBV19 with TRBJ1-1, with 9 nucleotides matching TRBD1. V lost 4 bases, J lost 1 base, and 4 bases stayed unmatched. The CDR3 is 15 residues long. Per germline, CDR1 LNHDA and CDR2 SQIVND (reference sequence). CDR3 in DNA: TGTGCCAGTAGTAATTCGGGACAGGGGAACACTGAAGCTTTCTTT. Amino acids: CASSNSGQGNTEAFF.

The J gene is TRBJ2-1, the V gene TRBV7-9; 8 bases line up with TRBD1. The junction had 8 bases not matched to a gene; V was cut back by 5 bases and J by 5 bases. There are 15 residues in the CDR3. Per the germline V gene, CDR1 is SEHNR and CDR2 is FQNEAQ (reference sequence). The CDR3 sequence is CASSPRQGADNEQFF. CDR3 sequence (DNA): TGTGCCAGCAGCCCCCGGCAGGGGGCGGACAATGAGCAGTTCTTC.

The CDR3 bases are TGCAGCGTTGAAATGGGACAGGGGTCCGGCGAGCAGTACTTC. This gives the protein CSVEMGQGSGEQYF. V is TRBV29-1 and J is TRBJ2-7, with 10 bases that match TRBD1. There are 14 residues in the CDR3. The trim removed 2 bases at V and 6 bases at J, leaving 7 bases unmatched. CDR1 and CDR2 from the germline V gene are SQVTM and ANQGSEA.

The chain couples TRBV5-1 to TRBJ2-1; 11 bases line up with TRBD2. V lost 1 base to trimming and J lost 6 bases; unmatched junction nucleotides: 9. This CDR3 contains 17 residues. Looked up from germline, CDR1 is SGHRS and CDR2 is YFSETQ. CDR3 in DNA: TGCGCCAGCAGCTTGCTAGCGGGAGGAAGTAACGGCAATGAGCAGTTCTTC. Encoded protein: CASSLLAGGSNGNEQFF.

This rearrangement joins TRBV28 to TRBJ1-5; D uncertain. The V and J ends lost 3 bases and 0 bases respectively, with 9 bases between them. Germline CDR1 reads MDHEN; CDR2 reads SYDVKM. The length of the CDR3 is 15 residues. CDR3 in DNA: TGTGCCAGCAGTTTGAGGAGTTTTAGCAATCAGCCCCAGCATTTT. This gives the protein CASSLRSFSNQPQHF.